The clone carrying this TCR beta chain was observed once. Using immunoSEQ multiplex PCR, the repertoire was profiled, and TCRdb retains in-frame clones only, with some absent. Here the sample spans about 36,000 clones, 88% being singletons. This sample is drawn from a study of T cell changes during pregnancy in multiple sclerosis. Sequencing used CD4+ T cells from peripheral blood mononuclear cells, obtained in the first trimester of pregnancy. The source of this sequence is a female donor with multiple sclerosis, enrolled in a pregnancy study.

The CDR3 bases are TGTGCCAGCAGTTACCAACCCCCCGACTATGAGCAGTTCTTC. It encodes CASSYQPPDYEQFF. The chain joins TRBV6-6 to TRBJ2-1; D not certain. Per germline, CDR1 MNHNY and CDR2 SVGAGI (reference sequence). The CDR3 is 14 residues long. Trimming left V 2 bases short and J 8 bases short, with 13 bases between.